Listed here are 18 T cell receptor beta chains from one sample, sequenced in a study of early T cells in non-severe SARS-CoV-2 infection. From the 5' RACE reads, TCRdb called clonotypes with MiXCR, one entry per CDR3 protein. The top ten clones hold under 10% of a sample with fewer than 100,000 distinct CDR3 sequences, around 5.6% of them seen once. Sequencing was done on a sample of whole blood. The receptors shown here come from an adult who was a healthcare worker with PCR-confirmed SARS-CoV-2 infection or an uninfected control (not recorded which).

V and J are TRBV7-8 and TRBJ2-7; the match to TRBD2 covers 9 bases. The trim removed 2 bases at V and 6 bases at J, leaving 8 bases unmatched. This CDR3 contains 15 residues. Germline V gene sequence: CDR1 SGHVS, CDR2 FQNEAQ. The CDR3 region is CASSLSSGSPSEQYF. The DNA of the CDR3 is TGTGCCAGCAGCTTAAGTAGCGGGAGTCCCTCCGAGCAGTACTTC.

The V and J genes are TRBV20-1 and TRBJ2-1; D unresolved. The CDR3 extends over 13 amino acids. V was pared by 1 base and J by 6 bases, with 10 bases between. Germline V gene sequence: CDR1 DFQATT, CDR2 SNEGSKA (reference sequence). CDR3 nucleotides: TGCAGTGCTAGAGTTTGGCAGACCAATGAGCAGTTCTTC. Protein: CSARVWQTNEQFF.

The chain couples TRBV6-5 to TRBJ1-1; D remains unclear. The V end lost 2 bases, the J end lost 0 bases, and 10 bases lay between the germline ends. Per the germline V gene, CDR1 is MNHEY and CDR2 is SVGAGI. The CDR3 length is 15 residues. The CDR3 protein is CASSYGVRVNTEAFF. The CDR3 DNA reads TGTGCCAGCAGTTACGGGGTGAGAGTGAACACTGAAGCTTTCTTT.

DNA for the CDR3: TGTGCCAGCAGTTCCCGAGGATCTAGCGGGAGCCCCCACGAGCAGTACTTC. Encoded protein: CASSSRGSSGSPHEQYF. V usage is TRBV6-1 and J usage is TRBJ2-7; TRBD2 matches 10 bases. In germline, CDR1 is MNHNS, CDR2 SASEGT. The CDR3 extends over 17 amino acids. V trimming: 5 bases; J trimming: 5 bases; junction bases outside the gene matches: 15.

This clonotype was picked up a small number of times. The chain has TRBV28 and TRBJ1-5; 8 bases map to TRBD1. The trim removed 6 bases at V and 7 bases at J, leaving 5 bases unmatched. This CDR3 comprises 13 residues. Germline CDR1 and CDR2: MDHEN and SYDVKM. Here the CDR3 DNA reads TGTGCCAGCAGGAACCAGGGGGCCCAGCCCCAGCATTTT. Encoded protein: CASRNQGAQPQHF.

This clonotype was counted between two and nine times. CDR3 residues: CSALDRGFSNEQFF. The CDR3 coding sequence is TGCAGTGCTTTGGACAGGGGGTTTAGCAATGAGCAGTTCTTC. This chain connects TRBV20-1 to TRBJ2-1; 10 positions agree with TRBD1. With 5 bases clipped from V and 6 bases from J, the junction kept 7 bases outside the gene matches. This CDR3 spans 14 amino acids. CDR1 and CDR2 (germline): DFQATT, SNEGSKA (reference sequence).

This clonotype showed up just a few times. The chain has TRBV15 and TRBJ2-3; 11 positions agree with TRBD1. Per germline, CDR1 LNHNV and CDR2 YYDKDF (reference sequence). This CDR3 has 22 amino acids. V trimming: 1 base; J trimming: 1 base; junction bases outside the gene matches: 19. The CDR3 here is CATSRGAFIGDRGTSGTDTQYF. The CDR3, as DNA: TGTGCCACCAGCAGAGGGGCGTTCATCGGGGACAGGGGGACCTCCGGCACAGATACGCAGTATTTT.

This clonotype was picked up many times. The chain links TRBV11-1 to TRBJ2-7; 7 nucleotides line up with TRBD2. Looked up from germline, CDR1 is SGHAT and CDR2 is FQDESV (reference sequence). Trimming removed 1 base from V and 3 bases from J; junction bases left unmatched: 3. There are 14 residues in the CDR3. The CDR3: CASSLGLAGYEQYF. DNA for the CDR3: TGTGCCAGCAGCTTAGGACTAGCTGGCTACGAGCAGTACTTC.

The genes are TRBV28 and TRBJ2-7; 7 bases agree with TRBD1. CDR3 length: 12 amino acids. Germline lookup yields CDR1 MDHEN and CDR2 SYDVKM. J lost 6 bases, V lost 7 bases, and 6 bases had no gene match. CDR3 DNA: TGTGCCAGCACCTCAAGGACAGGCGAGCAGTACTTC. Translated, it gives CASTSRTGEQYF.

V usage is TRBV6-2 or TRBV6-3 and J usage is TRBJ2-7; either TRBD1 or TRBD2 may fit D (5 bases each). The CDR3 runs 14 residues. CDR1 and CDR2 (germline): MNHEY, SVGEGT. V lost 6 bases, J lost 3 bases, and 15 bases lay in between. CDR3 residues: CASRWDGTRYEQYF. CDR3 bases: TGTGCCAGCAGATGGGACGGCACCCGCTACGAGCAGTACTTC.

Many counts were recorded for this clonotype. The J gene is TRBJ2-2, the V gene TRBV20-1, with 8 bases aligning to TRBD2. This CDR3 is 15 amino acids long. Germline V lookup: CDR1 DFQATT, CDR2 SNEGSKA (reference sequence). Unmatched junction bases numbered 9, after V lost 3 bases and J lost 6 bases. The CDR3 sequence is CSARPAGVGSGELFF. For the CDR3, the DNA is TGCAGTGCTAGGCCAGCGGGGGTCGGTTCCGGGGAGCTGTTTTTT.

This clonotype turned up a few times. The chain carries TRBV19 and TRBJ2-5; D could derive from TRBD1 or TRBD2 (5 bases each). CDR3 length: 14 residues. The germline V and J ends were trimmed by 4 bases and 2 bases, with 11 bases remaining between them. The V gene's germline CDR1 is LNHDA and CDR2 SQIVND (reference sequence). DNA for the CDR3: TGTGCCAGTAGTAGGGGGACGGCTCAAGAGACCCAGTACTTC. It yields the protein CASSRGTAQETQYF. Variable domain in full (rest from reference TRBV19 and TRBJ2-5): DGGITQSPKYLFRKEGQNVTLSCEQNLNHDAMYWYRQDPGQGLRLIYYSQIVNDFQKGDIAEGYSVSREKKESFPLTVTSAQKNPTAFYLCASSRGTAQETQYFGPGTRLLVL.

This clonotype was found many times. V is TRBV7-8 and J is TRBJ2-7, with 9 bases lining up with TRBD1. The CDR3 contains 15 residues. The germline V gene encodes CDR1 SGHVS and CDR2 FQNEAQ. V gave up 5 bases and J gave up 4 bases; unmatched junction bases: 9. The CDR3 nucleotides read TGTGCCAGCAGCACCCTACAGACAGGGGGATACGAGCAGTACTTC. Amino acid sequence: CASSTLQTGGYEQYF.

This clonotype was counted a few times. The V gene is TRBV28, the J gene TRBJ2-2; 8 bases align to TRBD2. Germline CDR1 MDHEN, CDR2 SYDVKM. The CDR3 has 17 residues. V gave up 3 bases and J gave up 1 base; unmatched junction bases: 7. CDR3 nucleotides: TGTGCCAGCAGTTTGTTCGGCCTAGCGGGGAACACCGGGGAGCTGTTTTTT. It specifies CASSLFGLAGNTGELFF. The complete variable domain, with remaining parts taken from reference TRBV28 and TRBJ2-2, reads DVKVTQSSRYLVKRTGEKVFLECVQDMDHENMFWYRQDPGLGLRLIYFSYDVKMKEKGDIPEGYSVSREKKERFSLILESASTNQTSMYLCASSLFGLAGNTGELFFGEGSRLTVL.

This rearrangement joins TRBV2 to TRBJ2-7, with D possibly TRBD2 on 6 matching bases. Germline V CDR1 and CDR2: SNHLY, FYNNEI. The V end lost 6 bases, the J end lost 0 bases, and 9 bases lay between the germline ends. The CDR3 covers 13 residues. CDR3 sequence: CASRVTSSYEQYF. The CDR3 coding sequence is TGTGCCAGCAGGGTGACTAGCTCCTACGAGCAGTACTTC.

The table lists this clonotype with many counts. The V and J genes are TRBV20-1 and TRBJ2-7; TRBD2 matches 7 bases. Germline trimming cut 6 bases from V and 3 bases from J; bases unmatched to any gene: 8. Germline V gives CDR1 DFQATT, CDR2 SNEGSKA (reference sequence). This CDR3 is 13 amino acids long. In DNA form, the CDR3 reads TGCAGTGCGGGGAGGGACGCTAACTACGAGCAGTACTTC. This translates into CSAGRDANYEQYF.

V and J are TRBV20-1 and TRBJ2-2, with TRBD1 identical over 8 bases. Germline V gene data show CDR1 as DFQATT and CDR2 as SNEGSKA (reference sequence). V was clipped by 0 bases and J by 2 bases; unmatched bases: 5. The CDR3 has 16 amino acids. The CDR3 is CSAREGTGENTGELFF. The CDR3 DNA sequence: TGCAGTGCTAGAGAAGGGACAGGAGAAAACACCGGGGAGCTGTTTTTT.

This clonotype was counted a few times. This sequence joins TRBV7-2 and TRBJ1-6; D is undetermined. The CDR3 length is 13 residues. Germline V CDR1 and CDR2: SGHTA, FQGNSA. Trimming cost V 2 bases and J 10 bases, with 9 bases left between them. The CDR3 sequence: CASSLQLGSPLHF. CDR3 DNA sequence: TGTGCCAGCAGCTTACAACTCGGGTCACCCCTCCACTTT. Based on the CDR3 plus reference TRBV7-2 and TRBJ1-6, the full variable domain is GAGVSQSPSNKVTEKGKDVELRCDPISGHTALYWYRQSLGQGLEFLIYFQGNSAPDKSGLPSDRFSAERTGGSVSTLTIQRTQQEDSAVYLCASSLQLGSPLHFGNGTRLTVT.